This T cell receptor (beta chain) emerged from a study of long-term antiretroviral therapy in people with HIV. General study findings and limits: Across all time points, the repertoire was dominated by clones that expanded before ART. CDR3 length ranges were narrower in HIV repertoires than in controls. Absence of data on ART adherence, viral resistance or therapy changes was noted.

The germline V gene encodes CDR1 SQVTM and CDR2 ANQGSEA. Trimming left V 6 bases short and J 3 bases short, with 12 bases between. This CDR3 is built from 12 residues. At survey level, the immunoSEQ assay was run in its v3.0 version. Profiling relied on immunoSEQ multiplex PCR, and the TCRdb table lists in-frame clones only, not all of them. The sample shows about 24,000 clones, roughly 85% of them seen only once. Remarks on this clone: Its antigen is not known.

V usage is TRBV29-1 and J usage is TRBJ2-7; a possible D gene is TRBD1 (5 bases). This receptor was identified in a woman aged 40 to 50 with HIV. The sequencing here drew on unsorted PBMCs, taken 1.2 years after starting antiretroviral therapy. Here the CDR3 reads CSVHLRGYEQYF. As DNA, the CDR3 is TGCAGCGTACACCTAAGGGGCTACGAGCAGTACTTC.